This T cell receptor (beta chain) was found in a study of T cells after yellow fever vaccination. About the study: SMART-Seq v4 Ultra Low Input prepared libraries from low-cell fractions.

Many counts were recorded for this clonotype. Its specificity is not known. Per the germline V gene, CDR1 is LGHNA and CDR2 is YSLEER. The germline V and J ends were trimmed by 2 bases and 4 bases, with 6 bases remaining between them. The CDR3 runs 13 residues. It was through 5'RACE template switching that TCR cDNA was made, with a universal primer site and UMIs added. A single record per CDR3 protein comes from TCRdb applying MiXCR to the 5' RACE reads. The sample contains 120,000 or so distinct CDR3 sequences, about 7% of which appear only once. Study-level findings and limits: CD4 and CD8 compartments shared a small share of clonotypes, likely from convergent recombination. At around 95% for CD4 and about 88% for CD8, most primary-vaccination clones showed up again after the booster.

V and J are TRBV4-3 and TRBJ1-5; a weak D match, TRBD1 (5 bases). The source material was CD4+ T cells sorted from PBMCs, sampled about 41 days after the first yellow fever vaccination. The receptor comes from a man aged 18 to 29 who received the YFV17D yellow fever vaccine. The CDR3 loop is CASSQQGNQPQHF. CDR3 nucleotide sequence: TGCGCCAGCAGCCAACAGGGAAATCAGCCCCAGCATTTT.